The 8 T cell receptor beta chains presented below share a single source sample, sequenced in a study of CD8 T cells in ankylosing spondylitis. TCRdb reanalysed the 5' RACE reads using MiXCR and keeps one entry per CDR3 protein. In the table there are about 220,000 distinct CDR3 sequences, roughly 26% of which are singletons. The material sequenced was blood, either unsorted or a sorted T cell fraction (not recorded which). These receptors all come from a male donor with ankylosing spondylitis or in good health (not recorded which).

This clonotype was counted many times. The genes are TRBV27 and TRBJ1-5, with 7 nucleotides matching TRBD1. J gave up 6 bases and V 3 bases, and 5 bases lay outside the gene matches. Germline-derived CDR1 and CDR2 are MNHEY and SMNVEV (reference sequence). The CDR3 totals 14 residues. The CDR3 DNA is TGTGCCAGCAGTTTCCGACAGGGCCGTCAGCCCCAGCATTTT. Translating it yields CASSFRQGRQPQHF.

This clonotype has ten or more counts. V and J are TRBV20-1 and TRBJ2-3; TRBD2 matches at 8 bases. The CDR3 spans 16 residues. With 5 bases clipped from V and 1 base from J, the junction kept 11 bases outside the gene matches. Germline V gene sequence: CDR1 DFQATT, CDR2 SNEGSKA (reference sequence). The CDR3 DNA follows: TGCAGTGCTCTAGACCCTAGCGGGTGGGGCACAGATACGCAGTATTTT. Encoded protein: CSALDPSGWGTDTQYF.

This clonotype was seen more than once but under ten times. This chain uses TRBV20-1 with TRBJ2-3, with TRBD2 identical over 13 bases. Germline V CDR1 and CDR2: DFQATT, SNEGSKA (reference sequence). Trimming at V came to 0 bases and at J to 4 bases, leaving 7 bases not matched to a gene. There are 17 residues in the CDR3. The CDR3 region is CSARDLLAGGIADTQYF. The CDR3 bases are TGCAGTGCTAGAGATCTACTAGCGGGAGGGATCGCAGATACGCAGTATTTT.

This clonotype showed up many times. This chain connects TRBV18 to TRBJ2-2; D gene ambiguous. This CDR3 has 13 residues. Deletions cut 4 bases from V and 0 bases from J, with 3 bases between. The germline V gene encodes CDR1 KGHSH and CDR2 LQKENI. CDR3 nucleotide sequence: TGTGCCAGCTCACATCCGAACACCGGGGAGCTGTTTTTT. The encoded protein is CASSHPNTGELFF.

This clonotype was picked up a small number of times. The V call is TRBV20-1, the J call TRBJ2-1, with 9 bases aligning to TRBD2. V gave up 1 base and J gave up 3 bases; unmatched junction bases: 10. The CDR3 consists of 17 residues. CDR1 DFQATT and CDR2 SNEGSKA come from the germline V gene (reference sequence). CDR3 DNA sequence: TGCAGTGCTAGAGTAACGGGGCTAGCGGGACACTACAATGAGCAGTTCTTC. It yields the protein CSARVTGLAGHYNEQFF.

V gene TRBV20-1 combines with J gene TRBJ2-1, with 11 positions matching TRBD2. Germline values: CDR1 DFQATT, CDR2 SNEGSKA (reference sequence). The CDR3 loop spans 15 amino acids. Trimming took 6 bases from V and 8 from J; bases not matched to a gene: 12. The DNA of the CDR3 is TGCAGTGCAAGGAAACTAGCGGGAGAGTTCGATGAGCAGTTCTTC. It translates to CSARKLAGEFDEQFF.

This clonotype was picked up many times. The V gene is TRBV30, the J gene TRBJ2-2, with 9 bases lining up with TRBD1. The CDR3 has 16 residues. Germline loops: CDR1 GTSNPN, CDR2 SVGIG (reference sequence). The J segment lost 4 bases and the V segment lost 5 bases, leaving 11 bases of the junction unmatched. The CDR3 coding sequence is TGTGCCTGGTCGACAGGGGGTGCAGGATTCACCGGGGAGCTGTTTTTT. Amino acids: CAWSTGGAGFTGELFF. Full variable domain (rest looked up from reference TRBV30 and TRBJ2-2): SQTIHQWPATLVQPVGSPLSLECTVEGTSNPNLYWYRQAAGRGLQLLFYSVGIGQISSEVPQNLSASRPQDRQFILSSKKLLLSDSGFYLCAWSTGGAGFTGELFFGEGSRLTVL.

This clonotype turned up a few times. This sequence joins TRBV29-1 and TRBJ2-2; perhaps TRBD1 as D (6 bases). Germline V lookup: CDR1 SQVTM, CDR2 ANQGSEA. Trimming removed 5 bases at V and 0 bases at J, with 13 bases between. There are 15 residues in the CDR3. The CDR3 protein is CSVKPRGTNTGELFF. Written as DNA, the CDR3 is TGCAGCGTTAAACCTAGGGGGACGAACACCGGGGAGCTGTTTTTT.